The rows below give T cell receptor beta chains drawn from one sample of a study of identical twins. Each CDR3 protein is one row after TCRdb ran MiXCR on the 5' RACE reads. The sample yields about 790,000 distinct CDR3 sequences, 15% to 20% seen once. Another study also made use of these data, one on T cells expressing NK-cell markers.

The sequencing sample was made of PBMCs. All receptors come from a woman aged 18-29 years in good health. Both conserved end residues are part of each CDR3. A D gene is named only where the DNA matches it firmly. Only part of the rows carry a size: once, few, many, or a class if the clone is expanded.

clone_size	d_call	v_call	j_call	cdr3_nt	cdr3_aa
few	-	TRBV6-1	TRBJ2-7	TGTGCCAGCAGTGAAGCGGGGACGGCAACCTACGAGCAGTACTTC	CASSEAGTATYEQYF
-	-	TRBV5-1	TRBJ1-6	TGCGCCAGCAGCCCAACGTGGGGCGGCATTAAGGATTCACCCCTCCACTTT	CASSPTWGGIKDSPLHF
many	TRBD1	TRBV7-2	TRBJ2-7	TGTGCCAGCAGCAGAGACAGGGCCGAGCAGTACTTC	CASSRDRAEQYF
-	-	TRBV5-1	TRBJ1-6	TGCGCCAGCAGAGGGCAGAAGATCTCACCCCTCCACTTT	CASRGQKISPLHF
few	-	TRBV12-3/TRBV12-4	TRBJ1-2	TGTGCCAGCACCAAGTCGGCTAACTATGGCTACACCTTC	CASTKSANYGYTF
few	-	TRBV29-1	TRBJ2-1	TGCAGCTCACAGGTCTACAATGAGCAGTTCTTC	CSSQVYNEQFF
few	-	TRBV20-1	TRBJ2-1	TGCAGTGCCGGGGGACAACGGGCCGCATCATACAATGAGCAGTTCTTC	CSAGGQRAASYNEQFF
few	TRBD2	TRBV12-3/TRBV12-4	TRBJ2-1	TGTGCCAGCAGTCCCTCACCGACTAGCGGGGGCGGGAATGAGCAGTTCTTC	CASSPSPTSGGGNEQFF
few	TRBD2	TRBV20-1	TRBJ2-1	TGCAGTGCCAGACACCTAGCGGGAGGCAGAAATGAGCAGTTCTTC	CSARHLAGGRNEQFF
few	-	TRBV6-5	TRBJ1-1	TGTGCCAGCAGTTACTCGATTTCAGGGGCCACTGAAGCTTTCTTT	CASSYSISGATEAFF
few	TRBD1	TRBV6-1	TRBJ2-1	TGTGCCAGCAGTGACCGGGACAGGGCGTCCGATGAGCAGTTCTTC	CASSDRDRASDEQFF
few	-	TRBV20-1	TRBJ1-1	TGCAGTGCTAGAGACTATATGACAGGAAACACTGAAGCTTTCTTT	CSARDYMTGNTEAFF
few	-	TRBV12-3/TRBV12-4	TRBJ1-1	TGTGCCAGCAGTTTAGGGGGAGCAGCTTTCTTT	CASSLGGAAFF
-	TRBD2	TRBV7-2	TRBJ2-5	TGTGCCAGCAGCTTAGTGCCCGGGACTAAAGAGACCCAGTACTTC	CASSLVPGTKETQYF
-	TRBD2	TRBV7-2	TRBJ2-1	TGTGCCAGCAGCTTAGCCGGACTAGCGGGGAGGAATGAGCAGTTCTTC	CASSLAGLAGRNEQFF
-	TRBD2	TRBV11-2	TRBJ2-5	TGTGCCAGCAGCTTAGTCGCTAGCGGGAGGGCGAAGACCCAGTACTTC	CASSLVASGRAKTQYF
few	-	TRBV9	TRBJ2-5	TGTGCCAGCAGCCGACGCGGGGTCGGTGAGACCCAGTACTTC	CASSRRGVGETQYF
few	TRBD1	TRBV12-3/TRBV12-4	TRBJ2-7	TGTGCCAGCAGTACAGGGGACAGGGGGACCTACGAGCAGTACTTC	CASSTGDRGTYEQYF
-	-	TRBV18	TRBJ2-1	TGTGCCAGCTCACCTTCCGGCCAGACTTACAATGAGCAGTTCTTC	CASSPSGQTYNEQFF
-	TRBD1	TRBV15	TRBJ1-2	TGTGCCACCAGCAGATTCACAGGGGAGGTCTACACCTTC	CATSRFTGEVYTF
-	-	TRBV28	TRBJ2-7	TGTGCCAGCAGTTCCCCAATCTACGAGCAGTACTTC	CASSSPIYEQYF
-	TRBD2	TRBV12-3/TRBV12-4	TRBJ2-1	TGTGCCAGCACTACTCAACCCCAGGGAGGGTACAATGAGCAGTTCTTC	CASTTQPQGGYNEQFF
-	-	TRBV7-9	TRBJ2-7	TGTGCCAGCAGCTTAGCGCGGGACAGAGGCTACGAGCAGTACTTC	CASSLARDRGYEQYF
few	TRBD1	TRBV27	TRBJ1-2	TGTGCCAGCAGTTTAATACAGGGGTTCAATGGCTACACCTTC	CASSLIQGFNGYTF